These 10 T cell receptor beta chains were sequenced from one sample in a study of shared clonotypes between healthy human individuals. Naive-designated CD8 cells lacked CD45RO, were positively enriched for CCR7, and omitted terminally differentiated effector memory CD45RA+ cells. Measured with immunoSEQ multiplex PCR; TCRdb has only the in-frame clones, and not every one. The sample has roughly 2,000,000 clones, approximately 92% seen once. What was sequenced was naive CD8+ T cells from PBMCs. These receptors all come from a man aged 18 to 29 in good health. Some clones in this sample may be carry-over from other donors' samples.

The rearrangement uses TRBV6-5 and TRBJ1-1; TRBD1 agrees at 7 bases. CDR1 is MNHEY, CDR2 SVGAGI, per germline. The CDR3 is made up of 16 amino acids. With 2 bases clipped from V and 0 bases from J, the junction kept 6 bases outside the gene matches. This CDR3 reads CASSYRTGGMNTEAFF. In DNA, the CDR3 is TGTGCCAGCAGTTACAGGACAGGAGGTATGAACACTGAAGCTTTCTTT.

This clone was counted once. J is TRBJ2-1 and V is TRBV7-3; 10 bases map to TRBD2. Trimming cost V 5 bases and J 6 bases; bases outside gene matches: 7. CDR1 is SGHTA, CDR2 FQGTGA, per germline. This CDR3 has 15 residues. This chain's CDR3 is CASSQSGRASNEQFF. Here the CDR3 DNA reads TGTGCCAGCAGCCAGAGCGGGAGGGCCTCCAATGAGCAGTTCTTC.

The gene calls are TRBV28 and TRBJ1-2; D unresolved. Germline loops: CDR1 MDHEN, CDR2 SYDVKM. CDR3 length: 14 amino acids. The V and J ends lost 3 bases and 9 bases respectively, with 17 bases between them. This CDR3 reads CASSFPVGGASYTF. CDR3 bases: TGTGCCAGCAGTTTCCCCGTGGGCGGTGCAAGCTACACCTTC.

Note on this clone: Other DNA sequences in this specimen translate into the identical CDR3. The rearrangement links TRBV4-3 to TRBJ2-3; D not certain. Trimming left V 1 base short and J 2 bases short, with 4 bases between. Germline lookup yields CDR1 LGHNA and CDR2 YSLEER. The CDR3 covers 13 residues. The CDR3: CASSQGPTDTQYF. The CDR3 DNA follows: TGCGCCAGCAGCCAAGGTCCCACAGATACGCAGTATTTT.

A note on this clone: Other DNA sequences in this sample translate to the same CDR3. V is TRBV7-9 and J is TRBJ2-1; a weak D match, TRBD2 (6 bases). Germline-derived CDR1 and CDR2 are SEHNR and FQNEAQ (reference sequence). The CDR3 length is 16 residues. Trimming pared 0 bases from V and 0 bases from J, leaving 9 bases between. The CDR3 DNA reads TGTGCCAGCAGCTTAGCCGGGAGTGGCTCCTACAATGAGCAGTTCTTC. Translation: CASSLAGSGSYNEQFF. Full variable domain (missing parts from reference TRBV7-9 and TRBJ2-1): DTGVSQNPRHKITKRGQNVTFRCDPISEHNRLYWYRQTLGQGPEFLTYFQNEAQLEKSRLLSDRFSAERPKGSFSTLEIQRTEQGDSAMYLCASSLAGSGSYNEQFFGPGTRLTVL.

Points on this clone: Other DNA sequences in the sample encode the same CDR3. The chain uses TRBV9 and TRBJ1-3, with 8 bases aligning to TRBD1. Germline values: CDR1 SGDLS, CDR2 YYNGEE. This CDR3 contains 15 residues. Losses at the gene ends were 2 bases for V and 2 bases for J; bases not matched to a gene: 3. CDR3 nucleotides: TGTGCCAGCAGCGTTGACAGGGGCCCTGGAAACACCATATATTTT. Translating it yields CASSVDRGPGNTIYF. Based on the CDR3 plus reference TRBV9 and TRBJ1-3, the full variable domain is DSGVTQTPKHLITATGQRVTLRCSPRSGDLSVYWYQQSLDQGLQFLIQYYNGEERAKGNILERFSAQQFPDLHSELNLSSLELGDSALYFCASSVDRGPGNTIYFGEGSWLTVV.

This chain connects TRBV5-1 to TRBJ2-7; D call uncertain. The CDR3 spans 11 residues. Trimming stripped 1 base from V and 6 bases from J, with 5 bases between. Germline loops: CDR1 SGHRS, CDR2 YFSETQ. CDR3 sequence (DNA): TGCGCCAGCAGCTTGTTACTCGAGCAGTACTTC. This translates into CASSLLLEQYF.

This clone has just one count. CDR3 region: CAWRPEASYEQYF. The DNA for the CDR3 is TGTGCCTGGAGGCCCGAGGCCTCCTACGAGCAGTACTTC. This chain links TRBV30 with TRBJ2-7, with D uncertain. Germline V gene sequence: CDR1 GTSNPN, CDR2 SVGIG (reference sequence). This CDR3 has 13 amino acids. Trimming cost V 3 bases and J 0 bases, with 9 bases left between them.

The chain combines TRBV28 with TRBJ2-7, with TRBD1 identical over 12 bases. J gave up 4 bases and V 6 bases, and 7 bases lay outside the gene matches. In germline, CDR1 is MDHEN, CDR2 SYDVKM. The CDR3 consists of 15 residues. The CDR3 protein is CASSHQGQGAYEQYF. CDR3 sequence (DNA): TGTGCCAGCAGCCACCAGGGACAGGGGGCTTACGAGCAGTACTTC.

The gene calls are TRBV19 and TRBJ2-2; the D is unclear. Trimming removed 5 bases from V and 2 bases from J, with 9 bases in between. CDR1 and CDR2 (germline): LNHDA, SQIVND (reference sequence). This CDR3 is built from 14 residues. The DNA for the CDR3 is TGTGCCAGTAGTGATGGCCTTAACACCGGGGAGCTGTTTTTT. Amino acids: CASSDGLNTGELFF.